This T cell receptor beta chain was sequenced for a study of blood T cell repertoires in COVID-19. Deletions cut 3 bases from V and 4 bases from J, with 9 bases between. The CDR3 covers 13 residues. CDR1 is SGHNT and CDR2 is YENEEA in the germline V gene. The data were produced by immunoSEQ multiplex PCR, yet TCRdb's version contains in-frame clones alone and is incomplete. The sample contains tens of thousands of clones, approximately 90% of which appear only once. The origin of this receptor is a man between 45 and 60 years old with active COVID-19. Sequenced sample: peripheral blood. The rearrangement joins TRBV11-3 to TRBJ1-2, with a possible D match to TRBD1 (5 bases). This CDR3 reads CASSFGGSYGYTF. The CDR3 DNA reads as TGTGCCAGCAGCTTTGGGGGGTCCTATGGCTACACCTTC.